This T cell receptor beta chain was observed in a study of blood T cell repertoires in COVID-19. Study background: Donors in the United States, Italy and Spain gave samples during acute or convalescent COVID-19. T cells, B-cell-depleted T cells, or PBMCs supplied cDNA or gDNA.

How the authors handled the data: Amplifying reference gene primers gave estimates of nucleated cell counts. Produced via immunoSEQ multiplex PCR; TCRdb's table is partial and in-frame only. V and J calls and clone size are as listed in that table; D and trimming were resolved from the DNA. The top ten hold 5.5% to 8% of the sample, which has about 88,000 clones, less than 95% seen once. The germline CDR1 and CDR2 sequences are SGHNT and YENEEA. The V end was cut by 8 bases, the J end by 6 bases, with 19 bases between. The CDR3 length is 15 residues. A Seattle source enrolled patients during active infection and followed them longitudinally.

Sequencing was done on a sample of peripheral blood. The chain links TRBV11-3 to TRBJ2-2; perhaps TRBD1 as D (6 bases). This clonotype was obtained from a man younger than 35 with COVID-19, enrolled during active disease. CDR3 nucleotide sequence: TGTGCCAGCCAAAATCGAAAAGGGGGAGCCGGGGAGCTGTTTTTT. Encoded protein: CASQNRKGGAGELFF.